The rows below give T cell receptor beta chains drawn from one sample of a study of T cells in Graves' hyperthyroidism and ophthalmopathy. MiXCR, run by TCRdb on the multiplex PCR reads, gives a single entry per CDR3 protein. In the table there are hundreds of thousands of distinct CDR3 sequences, 15% to 20% of which are singletons. The sequenced material came from blood. These receptors were collected from a woman younger than 45 with Graves' hyperthyroidism. CDR3s include the opening cysteine and the closing phenylalanine or tryptophan. A D gene is named only where the DNA matches it firmly. Clone size is stated in some rows and not others, as once, few, many or a class when expanded.

TGTGCCAGCAGTTACTCGGTAGGCGGGAGTGTCTTGGGCGAGCAGTTCTTC	CASSYSVGGSVLGEQFF	TRBD2	TRBJ2-1	TRBV6-6	-
-	CSVAPGTIYF	-	TRBJ2-5	TRBV29-1	-
TGTGCCAGCAGATCTCGACAGGCCAATGAGCAGTTCTTC	CASRSRQANEQFF	-	TRBJ2-1	TRBV5-6	-
TGTGCCAGCAGTTTTGGGAAGGGATTCTACGAGCAGTACTTC	CASSFGKGFYEQYF	-	TRBJ2-7	TRBV27	-
TGTGCCAGCAGTCCCCCGGGTGTCTACGAGCAGTACTTC	CASSPPGVYEQYF	-	TRBJ2-7	TRBV28	many
TGTGCCAGCAGCCTCCAAGTGTGGCGGGCCGACAATGAGCAGTTCTTC	CASSLQVWRADNEQFF	-	TRBJ2-1	TRBV3-1	few
TGTGTCAGCAGCGTAACTAGTGGGGACTACGAGCAGTACTTC	CVSSVTSGDYEQYF	-	TRBJ2-7	TRBV9	-
TGTGCCAGCAGGCATAACAGGGGTCCCTACGAGCAGTACTTC	CASRHNRGPYEQYF	TRBD1	TRBJ2-7	TRBV6-1	few
TGCAGTGCTAGTCCCGGTGTGACTGAAAAACTGTTTTTT	CSASPGVTEKLFF	-	TRBJ1-4	TRBV20-1	many
TGTGCCAGCAGCGTCGACAGGGAAGATACCAACCCCTACGAGCAGTACTTC	CASSVDREDTNPYEQYF	TRBD1	TRBJ2-7	TRBV5-6	few
TGTGCCACCCGGGACAGGGGGTCTGGAAACACCATATATTTT	CATRDRGSGNTIYF	TRBD1	TRBJ1-3	TRBV15	-
TGTGCCAGTAGTATTTCATCATCGGGCGGGAAAAATGGCTACACCTTC	CASSISSSGGKNGYTF	-	TRBJ1-2	TRBV19	few
TGCAGTGCTCGCCGAGGACAGGGTGGATCTGAAGCTTTCTTT	CSARRGQGGSEAFF	TRBD1	TRBJ1-1	TRBV20-1	many
TGTGCCAGCACCCGACTAGCGGGAGGGACCTACGAGCAGTACTTC	CASTRLAGGTYEQYF	TRBD2	TRBJ2-7	TRBV3-1	few
TGTGCCAGCAGTGGACGTGAAGCTTTCTTT	CASSGREAFF	-	TRBJ1-1	TRBV2	many
TGTGCCAGCAGCTCGATCAGGGACTTCTATCGCACAGATACGCAGTATTTT	CASSSIRDFYRTDTQYF	-	TRBJ2-3	TRBV5-6	-
TGTGCCAGCAGCCCCCGGACTAGCGGGGGCTCCTCCTACGAGCAGTACTTC	CASSPRTSGGSSYEQYF	TRBD2	TRBJ2-7	TRBV7-2	many
TGTGCCAGCAGCCAAGAATGGATCTCCATCTCTGGAAACACCATATATTTT	CASSQEWISISGNTIYF	-	TRBJ1-3	TRBV11-2	-
TGTGCCAGCAGCTATATTCAAGCTCCTTCCTACGAGCAGTACTTC	CASSYIQAPSYEQYF	-	TRBJ2-7	TRBV6-1	many
TGTGCCAGCATCGACATCCGGGGGCCGGGGACTGAAGCTTTCTTT	CASIDIRGPGTEAFF	-	TRBJ1-1	TRBV5-6	-
TGTGCCAGGGGACGATTTCTGTGGGGAAACACCATATATTTT	CARGRFLWGNTIYF	-	TRBJ1-3	TRBV6-1	-
TGTGCCAGCAGCGCCCGGGACAGGGTCTCTGGAAACACCATATATTTT	CASSARDRVSGNTIYF	TRBD1	TRBJ1-3	TRBV7-9	few
TGTGCCAGTAGTACCTCAGGTCCGGACTACGAGCAGTACTTC	CASSTSGPDYEQYF	-	TRBJ2-7	TRBV19	-
TGTGCCAGCAGCCGGGACTTATCCGGGATTCAGCCCCAGCATTTT	CASSRDLSGIQPQHF	-	TRBJ1-5	TRBV6-2/TRBV6-3	many
TGTGCCAGCAGTGCGGGGGGCCGGCCAGATACGCAGTATTTT	CASSAGGRPDTQYF	-	TRBJ2-3	TRBV2	many
TGTGCCAGCAGCTTAGCCGAGGACGGGCTTCTAGATCAGTACTTC	CASSLAEDGLLDQYF	-	TRBJ2-7	TRBV13	-
TGTGCCAGCAGTTCGGTTGGGAGCTACGGCTCCTACGATGAGCAGTTCTTC	CASSSVGSYGSYDEQFF	-	TRBJ2-1	TRBV2	-
TGTGCCAGCATCTTAACAGGAGCCACAGATACGCAGTATTTT	CASILTGATDTQYF	-	TRBJ2-3	TRBV2	many
TGCGCCAGCAGCCAAGCGGGAGGGCCGTTTGATACGCAGTATTTT	CASSQAGGPFDTQYF	TRBD2	TRBJ2-3	TRBV4-3	-
TGCAGTGCGGAGAAGGGTGGACCCTACGAGCAGTACTTC	CSAEKGGPYEQYF	-	TRBJ2-7	TRBV20-1	-
TGTGCCTGCACCAAGGGGAGCTCTGGAAACACCATATATTTT	CACTKGSSGNTIYF	-	TRBJ1-3	TRBV30	-
TGTGCCAGCAGCGCACGGACTAGGGACTACGAGCAGTACTTC	CASSARTRDYEQYF	TRBD2	TRBJ2-7	TRBV7-2	many
TGTGCCATCAGCCCGGGACAGAGCACCGGGGAGCTGTTTTTT	CAISPGQSTGELFF	TRBD1	TRBJ2-2	TRBV10-3	few
TGTGCCAGCAGCCCCGGACAGGGAAGGGCTAACGCCGAGCAGTACTTC	CASSPGQGRANAEQYF	TRBD1	TRBJ2-7	TRBV7-8	many
TGTGCCAGCAAGTTGAGCGGGAGTGCAGATACGCAGTATTTT	CASKLSGSADTQYF	TRBD2	TRBJ2-3	TRBV12-3/TRBV12-4	many
TGTGCCAGCAGTTCTCTTTTAGCGGGAGGGCCCAACAATGAGCAGTTCTTC	CASSSLLAGGPNNEQFF	TRBD2	TRBJ2-1	TRBV6-2/TRBV6-3	-
TGTGCCAGCAGTTACACCACTGTTATATCCTACGAGCAGTACTTC	CASSYTTVISYEQYF	-	TRBJ2-7	TRBV28	many
TGTGCCAGTAAAAGCCAGGGTTGGACCGGGGAGCTGTTTTTT	CASKSQGWTGELFF	-	TRBJ2-2	TRBV19	-
TGTGCCAGCAGCCCGATTGGGACTAGCGGGAGCGCCGGTGGGGAGACCCAGTACTTC	CASSPIGTSGSAGGETQYF	TRBD2	TRBJ2-5	TRBV6-1	many
TGTGCCAGCAGCAAAGGACAGGGGGCGTACAATGAGCAGTTCTTC	CASSKGQGAYNEQFF	TRBD1	TRBJ2-1	TRBV7-9	many
TGCGCCAGCAGCTTTGAATATGGCGGGAGATCCTACGAGCAGTACTTC	CASSFEYGGRSYEQYF	TRBD2	TRBJ2-7	TRBV5-1	-
TGTGCCAGCAGTTACGGGACTACACCGCAAGAGACCCAGTACTTC	CASSYGTTPQETQYF	TRBD2	TRBJ2-5	TRBV6-5	many
TGTGCCAGCAGTCCGCGGGAGGGCCGGGTCAATGAGCAGTTCTTC	CASSPREGRVNEQFF	TRBD2	TRBJ2-1	TRBV12-3/TRBV12-4	many
TGTGCCACCACTAGCGGGGATTACACAGATACGCAGTATTTT	CATTSGDYTDTQYF	TRBD2	TRBJ2-3	TRBV24-1	many
TGTGCCAGCTCACCGGACAGTGATAATTCACCCCTCCACTTT	CASSPDSDNSPLHF	-	TRBJ1-6	TRBV18	few
TGTGCCAGCAGCCGGAACAGGGCGTTCGAGACCCAGTACTTC	CASSRNRAFETQYF	-	TRBJ2-5	TRBV12-3/TRBV12-4	many
TGTGCCAGCAGCCGCACTAACTATGGCTACACCTTC	CASSRTNYGYTF	-	TRBJ1-2	TRBV3-1	many
TGCGCCAGCAGCCCTCAACGGGAGACTGAAGCTTTCTTT	CASSPQRETEAFF	-	TRBJ1-1	TRBV4-3	-
TGTGCCAGCAGCTACCAGGGGGGGGATACGCAGTATTTT	CASSYQGGDTQYF	-	TRBJ2-3	TRBV7-9	-
TGTGCCAGCAGCCTTTCCGCAGGGATTTTCACTGAAGCTTTCTTT	CASSLSAGIFTEAFF	-	TRBJ1-1	TRBV5-6	few
TGTGCCAGCAGTTACCTATCGGCCCGCGGGTATGATACGCAGTATTTT	CASSYLSARGYDTQYF	-	TRBJ2-3	TRBV6-2/TRBV6-3	many
TGTGCCAGCACGACACAACAGGGAAACCAAGAGACCCAGTACTTC	CASTTQQGNQETQYF	-	TRBJ2-5	TRBV12-3/TRBV12-4	many
TGTGCCAGCAGTTCATGGACAGGGGATTACACCGGGGAGCTGTTTTTT	CASSSWTGDYTGELFF	TRBD1	TRBJ2-2	TRBV28	-
TGTGCCAGCAGCCGGACAGGCCGAAGGAGCTCCTACGAGCAGTACTTC	CASSRTGRRSSYEQYF	TRBD1	TRBJ2-7	TRBV3-1	-